Below are 28 T cell receptor beta chains sequenced from a single sample in a study of cytomegalovirus exposure and HLA in healthy donors. PCR used 60 Vbeta primers and 13 Jbeta primers. Repertoires were generated with immunoSEQ multiplex PCR, while TCRdb's copy carries only in-frame clones and drops some. Of hundreds of thousands of clones listed, around 73% are singletons. Specimen: PBMCs. Receptors were obtained from a male donor in good health and CMV-seronegative.

The chain has TRBV19 and TRBJ2-1, with TRBD2 matching over 10 bases. J lost 6 bases, V lost 7 bases, and 15 bases had no gene match. Germline V lookup: CDR1 LNHDA, CDR2 SQIVND (reference sequence). This CDR3 spans 17 amino acids. CDR3 DNA: TGTGCCAGTAACCCCCTCGTAGGTCTAGCGGGAGTCAATGAGCAGTTCTTC. This codes for CASNPLVGLAGVNEQFF.

The rearrangement uses TRBV9 and TRBJ1-3; D remains unclear. Germline V gives CDR1 SGDLS, CDR2 YYNGEE. V was clipped by 0 bases and J by 0 bases, with 13 bases between them. This CDR3 contains 17 residues. As DNA, the CDR3 is TGTGCCAGCAGCGTAGGAGCGCTGCCCGGCTCTGGAAACACCATATATTTT. Translated: CASSVGALPGSGNTIYF.

The CDR3 loop is CASRMTGESEKLFF. The CDR3 DNA reads TGTGCCAGTAGGATGACAGGGGAAAGTGAAAAACTGTTTTTT. This chain connects TRBV19 to TRBJ1-4; 8 bases are a match to TRBD1. CDR3 length: 14 residues. Germline values: CDR1 LNHDA, CDR2 SQIVND (reference sequence). Germline trimming cut 6 bases from V and 7 bases from J; bases unmatched to any gene: 7.

The chain recombines TRBV11-2 with TRBJ2-4; D possibly corresponds to TRBD1 (5 bases). From germline, CDR1 is SGHAT and CDR2 FQNNGV. V lost 4 bases, J lost 1 base, and 8 bases lay in between. This CDR3 has 14 amino acids. As DNA, the CDR3 is TGTGCCAGCAGCTACCGACAGGCCAAAAACATTCAGTACTTC. Translating it yields CASSYRQAKNIQYF.

This clone showed up just a few times. This chain links TRBV5-4 with TRBJ2-7, with 8 bases that match TRBD2. The length of the CDR3 is 15 residues. CDR1 and CDR2 from the germline V gene are SGHNT and YYREEE (reference sequence). Losses at the gene ends were 2 bases for V and 2 bases for J; bases not matched to a gene: 6. The CDR3 loop is CASSFGTSETYEQYF. CDR3 nucleotides: TGTGCCAGCAGCTTCGGGACTAGTGAGACCTACGAGCAGTACTTC.

The rearrangement links TRBV5-8 to TRBJ2-7; maybe TRBD1 (5 bases). V lost 0 bases to trimming and J lost 5 bases, with 18 bases between them. CDR3 length: 16 amino acids. CDR1 is SGHTS, CDR2 YDEGEE, per germline. This chain's CDR3 is CASSLGGRPTFDEQYF. For the CDR3, the DNA is TGTGCCAGCAGCTTGGGGGGCAGGCCTACGTTCGACGAGCAGTACTTC.

The chain couples TRBV7-9 to TRBJ1-5; perhaps TRBD1 as D (6 bases). V shed 4 bases and J shed 2 bases, with 15 bases lying between them. The CDR3 totals 16 residues. Germline V gene sequence: CDR1 SEHNR, CDR2 FQNEAQ (reference sequence). For the CDR3, the DNA is TGTGCCAGCAGCTCCCAGGGGTCCCTAGGCAATCAGCCCCAGCATTTT. This encodes CASSSQGSLGNQPQHF.

The chain couples TRBV5-1 to TRBJ2-1, with 11 bases fitting TRBD2. V shed 2 bases, J shed 6 bases, and the junction held 10 bases outside the gene matches. The CDR3 has 17 amino acids. CDR1 and CDR2 (germline): SGHRS, YFSETQ. CDR3 protein: CASSLTPIAGGFNEQFF. In nucleotides, the CDR3 is TGCGCCAGCAGCTTAACCCCTATAGCGGGGGGGTTCAATGAGCAGTTCTTC.

The gene calls are TRBV18 and TRBJ2-5; D perhaps matches TRBD2 (6 bases). Germline V gene sequence: CDR1 KGHSH, CDR2 LQKENI. Between the trimmed V and J ends, which lost 3 bases and 2 bases, there was a span of 10 bases. This CDR3 comprises 14 residues. CDR3 coding DNA: TGTGCCAGCTCACCTGGGACTTCACAAGAGACCCAGTACTTC. This encodes CASSPGTSQETQYF.

About this clone: A junction end diverges from the germline sequence, so it may reflect a read error. J is TRBJ2-7 and V is TRBV7-9; D possibly corresponds to TRBD1 (6 bases). CDR1 and CDR2 from the germline V gene are SEHNR and FQNEAQ (reference sequence). The CDR3 is 15 amino acids. The CDR3 sequence: CSSSFNPTGSYEQYF. The DNA of the CDR3 is TGTTCCAGCAGCTTTAACCCTACAGGGTCCTACGAGCAGTACTTC.

V and J are TRBV6-5 and TRBJ2-3; perhaps TRBD2 as D (6 bases). Per the germline V gene, CDR1 is MNHEY and CDR2 is SVGAGI. V dropped 10 bases and J dropped 0 bases, with 17 bases sitting between them. The CDR3 consists of 15 residues. CDR3: CATGGIASSTDTQYF. CDR3 bases: TGTGCCACCGGAGGGATTGCATCTAGCACAGATACGCAGTATTTT.

J is TRBJ2-2 and V is TRBV27; possible D gene TRBD1, 5 bases. CDR3 size: 15 residues. The V and J ends lost 7 bases and 2 bases respectively, with 14 bases between them. CDR1 MNHEY and CDR2 SMNVEV come from the germline V gene (reference sequence). The CDR3 region is CASMQGRLNTGELFF. Written as DNA, the CDR3 is TGTGCCAGCATGCAGGGCCGCTTAAACACCGGGGAGCTGTTTTTT.

This clone was seen only a few times. This chain joins TRBV7-2 and TRBJ1-1; D gene uncertain. V lost 3 bases, J lost 1 base, and 15 bases lay in between. The length of the CDR3 is 16 residues. Germline lookup yields CDR1 SGHTA and CDR2 FQGNSA. The CDR3 DNA reads as TGTGCCAGCAGCTTCAGGCTATGGGGAGCGAACACTGAAGCTTTCTTT. It specifies CASSFRLWGANTEAFF.

V usage is TRBV21-1 and J usage is TRBJ1-5; the table calls TRBD1, which could not be checked here. TRBV21-1 is a listed pseudogene. This CDR3 spans 14 amino acids. CDR3 region: CASTKGRGGQPQHF. As DNA, the CDR3 is TGTGCCAGCACCAAAGGCAGGGGCGGTCAGCCCCAGCATTTT.

The chain is built from TRBV5-4 and TRBJ2-1, with a possible D match to TRBD2 (6 bases). The CDR3 is 14 amino acids. Trimming cost V 1 base and J 4 bases, with 9 bases left between them. Germline-derived CDR1 and CDR2 are SGHNT and YYREEE (reference sequence). The CDR3 coding sequence is TGTGCCAGCAGCTTGTCACGGGAGTACAATGAGCAGTTCTTC. Protein sequence: CASSLSREYNEQFF.

This sequence joins TRBV15 and TRBJ2-7; 7 bases are shared with TRBD1. Germline values: CDR1 LNHNV, CDR2 YYDKDF (reference sequence). CDR3 size: 15 residues. Trimming removed 2 bases from V and 6 bases from J; junction bases left unmatched: 10. The CDR3 protein is CATSRSLTGAGEQYF. CDR3 nucleotide sequence: TGTGCCACCAGCAGATCCTTAACAGGGGCCGGCGAGCAGTACTTC.

The rearrangement joins TRBV19 to TRBJ2-1; 11 bases align to TRBD2. This CDR3 is built from 13 residues. V was pared by 5 bases and J by 9 bases, with 3 bases of the junction left unmatched. Germline assignment: CDR1 LNHDA and CDR2 SQIVND (reference sequence). The CDR3 spells CASSQGLAVEQFF. As DNA, the CDR3 is TGTGCCAGTAGTCAGGGACTAGCGGTTGAGCAGTTCTTC.

The chain joins TRBV5-4 to TRBJ2-7, with unresolved D. The CDR3 length is 12 residues. V gave up 0 bases and J gave up 4 bases, with 5 bases separating them. In germline, CDR1 is SGHNT, CDR2 YYREEE (reference sequence). CDR3 coding DNA: TGTGCCAGCAGCTTGGACTTTTACGAGCAGTACTTC. Translation: CASSLDFYEQYF.

The chain uses TRBV19 and TRBJ2-1; a weak D match, TRBD1 (6 bases). Germline values: CDR1 LNHDA, CDR2 SQIVND (reference sequence). The CDR3 consists of 15 residues. V was cut by 8 bases and J by 7 bases, with 21 bases left in between. This CDR3 is CASRETGKGINEQFF. The CDR3 bases are TGTGCCAGTCGGGAAACAGGGAAAGGGATTAATGAGCAGTTCTTC.

The genes are TRBV25-1 and TRBJ2-2; perhaps TRBD2 as D (5 bases). There are 15 residues in the CDR3. The V and J ends lost 9 bases and 4 bases respectively, with 18 bases between them. Per germline, CDR1 MGHDK and CDR2 SYGVNS. The DNA for the CDR3 is TGTGCCAGTACCCGCGAGGGCTCTCCCACCGGGGAGCTGTTTTTT. This codes for CASTREGSPTGELFF.

The gene calls are TRBV7-2 and TRBJ1-1; D not resolved. This CDR3 is 14 amino acids long. Germline CDR1 and CDR2: SGHTA and FQGNSA. V gave up 3 bases and J gave up 5 bases, with 13 bases separating them. CDR3 loop: CASSLIGRWTEAFF. CDR3 sequence (DNA): TGTGCCAGCAGCTTGATCGGCAGGTGGACTGAAGCTTTCTTT.

The chain joins TRBV5-1 to TRBJ2-5; 13 positions match TRBD2. The germline gives CDR1 SGHRS, CDR2 YFSETQ. This CDR3 comprises 16 residues. J lost 5 bases, V lost 0 bases, and 4 bases had no gene match. The CDR3 loop reads CASSLGLAGGMETQYF. Written as DNA, the CDR3 is TGCGCCAGCAGCTTGGGACTAGCGGGAGGTATGGAGACCCAGTACTTC.

The chain uses TRBV9 and TRBJ2-1; D perhaps matches TRBD2 (5 bases). The CDR3 is 15 residues long. V lost 0 bases to trimming and J lost 7 bases, with 14 bases between them. The V gene's germline CDR1 is SGDLS and CDR2 YYNGEE. The CDR3 coding sequence is TGTGCCAGCAGCGTAGTCGAGGGAGTAAAAAATGAGCAGTTCTTC. Its protein is CASSVVEGVKNEQFF.

The J gene is TRBJ2-7, the V gene TRBV11-2, with D uncertain. The CDR3 is 15 amino acids. CDR1 is SGHAT, CDR2 FQNNGV, per germline. V gave up 6 bases and J gave up 4 bases, with 19 bases separating them. This CDR3 reads CASRPNVVGLYEQYF. The CDR3 DNA is TGTGCCAGCAGGCCTAATGTCGTTGGGCTATACGAGCAGTACTTC.

This clone was counted once. J is TRBJ2-5 and V is TRBV4-2, with 8 bases matching TRBD2. Trimming cost V 0 bases and J 5 bases; bases outside gene matches: 8. Germline V lookup: CDR1 LGHNA, CDR2 YNFKEQ. This CDR3 comprises 16 residues. CDR3: CASSQESAGVAETQYF. CDR3 coding DNA: TGTGCCAGCAGCCAAGAGTCAGCGGGAGTGGCGGAGACCCAGTACTTC.

V is TRBV5-4 and J is TRBJ2-6; D perhaps matches TRBD1 (6 bases). The V gene lost 2 bases and the J gene lost 1 base, with 13 bases spanning the gap. The CDR3 has 17 residues. Germline-derived CDR1 and CDR2 are SGHNT and YYREEE (reference sequence). In DNA, the CDR3 is TGTGCCAGCAGCTTTGGGGGCCCGCGGTCTGGGGCCAACGTCCTGACTTTC. Translation gives CASSFGGPRSGANVLTF.

The rearrangement uses TRBV2 and TRBJ2-1; 15 bases agree with TRBD2. V lost 6 bases to trimming and J lost 9 bases; unmatched junction nucleotides: 6. This CDR3 spans 15 amino acids. CDR1 and CDR2 from the germline V gene are SNHLY and FYNNEI. The CDR3 spells CASSLGLAGGSEQFF. CDR3 DNA sequence: TGTGCCAGCAGCCTGGGACTAGCGGGAGGTAGTGAGCAGTTCTTC. Full variable domain (outside the CDR3, taken from reference TRBV2 and TRBJ2-1): EPEVTQTPSHQVTQMGQEVILRCVPISNHLYFYWYRQILGQKVEFLVSFYNNEISEKSEIFDDQFSVERPDGSNFTLKIRSTKLEDSAMYFCASSLGLAGGSEQFFGPGTRLTVL.

The gene calls are TRBV7-9 and TRBJ1-3, with D possibly matching TRBD1 (6 bases). V was pared by 5 bases and J by 2 bases, with 10 bases between. Germline loops: CDR1 SEHNR, CDR2 FQNEAQ (reference sequence). The length of the CDR3 is 14 residues. The CDR3 here is CASSTGTTGNTIYF. The CDR3 coding sequence is TGTGCCAGCAGCACAGGGACAACTGGAAACACCATATATTTT.